This paragraph covers one T cell receptor beta chain sequence. Its binding antigen is unknown. No base quality information exists; no much larger clone differs at one position. PBMCs were isolated by Ficoll-Paque density gradient centrifugation. The CDR3, cysteine through phenylalanine, is 14 amino acids long. Just CDR3 DNA is preserved here, 42 bases in frame from base 1. From the germline V gene (reference sequence), CDR1 is SGHKS and CDR2 is YYEKEE. A distance of 10 bases separates the germline ends of V and J, which lose 2 bases and 2 bases respectively. TCRdb records Illumina NovaSeq 6000 as the sequencer. TCRalpha and TCRbeta cDNA libraries were built by 5'RACE with constant-segment primers, adding sample barcodes and unique molecular identifiers. RNA was extracted from every sample with Trizol reagent. The libraries were amplified in two PCR steps, and the second step added a second sample barcode and Illumina TruSeq adapters. Sequencing of the libraries was done on an Illumina NovaSeq, producing 2 x 150 bp paired-end reads. On the study's bioinformatics: Reads were demultiplexed and collapsed into UMI-guided consensus sequences with migec v1.2.7. With mixcr v2.1.11, UMI consensuses were aligned to TRA and TRB V and J templates and assembled into clonotypes. Expanded or contracted clonotypes were those called significant by both edgeR and NoisET, with noise models trained on biological replicates. For edgeR calls, a false discovery rate-adjusted p below 0.01 and a log2 fold-change threshold of 1 were applied. PCA with hierarchical clustering of max-normalized trajectories of the 1000 most abundant clonotypes was used as exploratory dynamics analysis. Separately sequenced CD4+ and CD8+ repertoires were used to assign the CD4 or CD8 phenotype of responding clones. TCRdb reprocessing: public reads trimmed at Q25 with fastp, clones called with MiXCR, in-frame beta chains kept. Records with the same CDR3 protein are collapsed into one entry carrying the most frequent genes and DNA. TCRdb, not the authors, supplied the V and J calls. For this sample the table gives roughly 130,000 distinct CDR3 sequences, of which around 6.3% were detected only once. 2% to 2.5% of the sample belongs to the ten largest clones.

This specimen belongs to a study of T-cell memory formation after mild COVID-19 (dated by TCRdb to the early 2020s). As for the study more broadly: TCR sequence clusters from the two donors were largely donor specific. Two young, previously healthy adult volunteers, one female and one male, were included in the cohort. Longitudinal TCRalpha and TCRbeta repertoire sequencing tracked T-cell clones expanding and contracting after mild COVID-19 in two donors.

What the research found in general, with its limitations: Contracting CD4+ clones were located mainly in the CM and EM memory subsets, whereas CD8+ clones were found to be enriched in EMRA. Some responding clones were found in pre-infection memory, which suggests that pre-existing cross-reactive memory T cells took part in the SARS-CoV-2 response. Clones that contracted from day 15 to 85 showed balanced CD4/CD8 phenotypes, whereas a second wave of clones that expanded from day 15 to 37 leaned towards CD4+. Whether the second-wave clones peaking on day 37 were SARS-CoV-2 specific was not confirmed. Only two mild cases were covered in the study, and larger cohorts including severe cases with pre-infection samples were considered necessary.

The sample consisted of PBMCs or a T cell subset sorted from them (not recorded which). This receptor was identified in an adult woman who had mild COVID-19 (a few samples of this study predate the infection). The sample titles of this study are shuffled in the database, so cell type and time point are left out; the donor was told from shared clones. Rearrangement joined TRBV5-5 to TRBJ1-1; the D gene remains uncertain. The nucleotide sequence is given as TGTGCCAGCAGCTTCCGGGCCCTAAACACTGAAGCTTTCTTT. Its protein product is CASSFRALNTEAFF.